A single sample is the source of the 23 T cell receptor beta chains below, sequenced in a study of shared clonotypes between healthy human individuals. Assay used: immunoSEQ multiplex PCR; TCRdb lists only in-frame clones, some missing. The sample contains about 1 million clones, 75% of which appear only once. Sequencing was done on a sample of memory CD4+ T cells sorted from blood. Subset given: CD45RA-negative fraction. The source of these receptors is a man in his late teens or twenties in good health.

This clone has only a few counts. The genes are TRBV2 and TRBJ1-3; D remains unclear. Germline V gene data show CDR1 as SNHLY and CDR2 as FYNNEI. V was shortened by 5 bases and J by 1 base, with 12 bases between the two germline ends. The CDR3 is 15 residues long. DNA for the CDR3: TGTGCCAGCAGTTACGAAGTAGGATCTGGAAACACCATATATTTT. Translation gives CASSYEVGSGNTIYF.

The J gene is TRBJ1-4, the V gene TRBV4-2, with D perhaps TRBD1 (5 bases). Trimming took off 1 base at V and 4 bases at J, with 16 bases between the two ends. CDR3 length: 17 residues. CDR1 and CDR2 from the germline V gene are LGHNA and YNFKEQ. In nucleotides, the CDR3 is TGTGCCAGCAGCCAAGGGGGCGGTCAAGAGTTTAATGAAAAACTGTTTTTT. Amino acid sequence: CASSQGGGQEFNEKLFF.

The rearrangement uses TRBV10-2 and TRBJ1-5; D remains ambiguous. CDR1 and CDR2 from the germline V gene are WSHSY and SAAADI. V lost 0 bases and J lost 10, with 10 bases in between. CDR3 length: 13 amino acids. CDR3 in amino acids: CASSESAAGPQHF. CDR3 nucleotide sequence: TGCGCCAGCAGTGAGTCAGCGGCAGGTCCCCAGCATTTT.

V gene TRBV5-1 combines with J gene TRBJ2-2, with D uncertain. The CDR3 sequence is 17 residues long. Germline V CDR1 and CDR2: SGHRS, YFSETQ. V dropped 2 bases and J dropped 6 bases, with 20 bases sitting between them. The CDR3 loop reads CASSLSGPFQTPGELFF. DNA for the CDR3: TGCGCCAGCAGCTTATCCGGGCCGTTTCAGACTCCCGGGGAGCTGTTTTTT. The full variable domain, in which reference TRBV5-1 and TRBJ2-2 provide the parts outside the CDR3, is KAGVTQTPRYLIKTRGQQVTLSCSPISGHRSVSWYQQTPGQGLQFLFEYFSETQRNKGNFPGRFSGRQFSNSRSEMNVSTLELGDSALYLCASSLSGPFQTPGELFFGEGSRLTVL.

The chain couples TRBV7-2 to TRBJ2-3; a weak D match, TRBD2 (6 bases). The V gene's germline CDR1 is SGHTA and CDR2 FQGNSA. The length of the CDR3 is 14 residues. Deletions cut 2 bases from V and 7 bases from J, with 13 bases between. The CDR3 loop reads CASSLRRETNTQYF. CDR3 sequence (DNA): TGTGCCAGCAGCTTAAGGAGGGAGACTAATACGCAGTATTTT.

CDR3 in DNA: TGTGCCTGGAGGGCTAGACAGGCTTCTAATGAAAAACTGTTTTTT. Translation: CAWRARQASNEKLFF. The V and J genes are TRBV30 and TRBJ1-4, with a weak D call TRBD1 (6 bases). The CDR3 sequence is 15 residues long. The germline V gene has CDR1 GTSNPN and CDR2 SVGIG (reference sequence). The V end was cut by 3 bases, the J end by 3 bases, with 14 bases between.

The gene calls are TRBV6-5 and TRBJ2-1; the match to TRBD2 covers 9 bases. Germline V gene data show CDR1 as MNHEY and CDR2 as SVGAGI. This CDR3 region has 13 residues. Losses at the gene ends were 4 bases for V and 14 bases for J; bases not matched to a gene: 9. The CDR3 DNA is TGTGCCAGCAGTTTGGGACTAGCAGGGGATAAGTTCTTC. Translating gives CASSLGLAGDKFF.

This clone came up a few times. The rearrangement links TRBV15 to TRBJ1-2, with a possible D match to TRBD1 (6 bases). V was clipped by 0 bases and J by 13 bases, with 15 bases between them. The length of the CDR3 is 13 residues. The germline V gene has CDR1 LNHNV and CDR2 YYDKDF (reference sequence). CDR3 sequence: CATSRDGGPSLTF. The DNA of the CDR3 is TGTGCCACCAGCAGAGACGGGGGCCCCTCGCTCACCTTC.

The chain has TRBV19 and TRBJ2-1; 11 positions match TRBD2. The length of the CDR3 is 16 residues. Looked up from germline, CDR1 is LNHDA and CDR2 is SQIVND (reference sequence). Trimming took 4 bases from V and 0 from J; bases not matched to a gene: 2. The CDR3 sequence: CASSTLAGGSYNEQFF. As DNA, the CDR3 is TGTGCCAGTAGTACGCTAGCGGGAGGCTCCTACAATGAGCAGTTCTTC.

As regards this clone: This same CDR3 is encoded by further DNA sequences in the sample. The CDR3 nucleotides are TGCGCCAGCAGCTTGGAGGCAGCAACTAATGAAAAACTGTTTTTT. Its protein is CASSLEAATNEKLFF. The chain couples TRBV5-1 to TRBJ1-4; D not resolved. CDR1 and CDR2 (germline): SGHRS, YFSETQ. The ends were cut back, 0 bases at V and 0 bases at J, with 6 bases in the middle. CDR3 length equals 15 residues.

On this clone itself: A far larger clone is one base from this, pointing to a likely read error. The genes are TRBV7-8 and TRBJ1-1; 8 bases match TRBD1. Per germline, CDR1 SGHVS and CDR2 FQNEAQ. The CDR3 sequence is 13 residues long. V shed 5 bases, J shed 1 base, and the junction held 0 bases outside the gene matches. CDR3 nucleotide sequence: TGTGCCAGCAGCGGACAGGGGAACACTGAAGCTTTCTTT. Translating it yields CASSGQGNTEAFF.

V gene TRBV2 combines with J gene TRBJ2-7; unclear D gene. Germline CDR1 and CDR2: SNHLY and FYNNEI. Trimming removed 5 bases at V and 2 bases at J, with 10 bases between. The CDR3 runs 13 residues. The chain's CDR3 is CASSQLGAYEQYF. The CDR3, as DNA: TGTGCCAGCAGTCAGTTGGGTGCCTACGAGCAGTACTTC.

This clone is a singleton in its sample. This rearrangement joins TRBV11-3 to TRBJ1-3; D is uncertain. Near its end, the DNA agrees better with TRBJ2-2, so the J call may be wrong. Germline loops: CDR1 SGHNT, CDR2 YENEEA. The CDR3 consists of 14 residues. The CDR3 region is CASSLDPNTGELFF. In DNA form, the CDR3 reads TGTGCCAGCAGCTTAGATCCCAACACCGGGGAGCTGTTTTTT.

This chain links TRBV10-3 with TRBJ2-4, with 7 nucleotides matching TRBD2. Germline CDR1 reads ENHRY; CDR2 reads SYGVKD. CDR3 size: 15 residues. With V trimmed by 0 bases and J by 3 bases, 2 bases remained unmatched. CDR3 bases: TGTGCCATCAGTGAGTCGCTAGCGGACAAAAACATTCAGTACTTC. It translates to CAISESLADKNIQYF.

This chain uses TRBV7-2 with TRBJ2-2; D might be TRBD1 (6 bases). The CDR3 runs 15 residues. The V end was cut by 1 base, the J end by 3 bases, with 9 bases between. From germline, CDR1 is SGHTA and CDR2 FQGNSA. The CDR3 is CASSLDRADTGELFF. CDR3 nucleotides: TGTGCCAGCAGCTTAGACAGGGCGGACACCGGGGAGCTGTTTTTT.

This clone was picked up one time. In nucleotides, the CDR3 is TGCAGCGTTGGGGTTGGGCGAGAGACCCAGTACTTC. Protein product: CSVGVGRETQYF. The chain combines TRBV29-1 with TRBJ2-5; D unclear. The CDR3 covers 12 residues. Germline CDR1 and CDR2: SQVTM and ANQGSEA. Trimming removed 4 bases at V and 4 bases at J, with 10 bases between.

The chain has TRBV6-6 and TRBJ1-1; the match to TRBD1 covers 9 bases. The germline gives CDR1 MNHNY, CDR2 SVGAGI (reference sequence). This CDR3 region has 13 residues. V gave up 4 bases and J gave up 4 bases; unmatched junction bases: 1. The CDR3 here is CASSSQGATEAFF. CDR3 in DNA: TGTGCCAGCAGTTCACAGGGGGCCACTGAAGCTTTCTTT.

This clone was seen a few times. With only one base between it and a far larger clone, this is likely a read error. CDR3 nucleotides: TGTGCCAGCAGCCCTCGACAGGGCTCTGGAAACACCATATATTTT. It yields the protein CASSPRQGSGNTIYF. The chain uses TRBV9 and TRBJ1-3; TRBD1 agrees at 7 bases. There are 15 residues in the CDR3. V was clipped by 4 bases and J by 0 bases; unmatched bases: 4. Germline V lookup: CDR1 SGDLS, CDR2 YYNGEE. The full variable domain, completed using reference TRBV9 and TRBJ1-3, is DSGVTQTPKHLITATGQRVTLRCSPRSGDLSVYWYQQSLDQGLQFLIQYYNGEERAKGNILERFSAQQFPDLHSELNLSSLELGDSALYFCASSPRQGSGNTIYFGEGSWLTVV.

This clone was counted a few times. The V gene is TRBV29-1, the J gene TRBJ2-1, with a possible D match to TRBD2 (5 bases). The CDR3 length is 13 residues. Germline CDR1 and CDR2: SQVTM and ANQGSEA. Trimming shortened V by 5 bases and J by 1 base, and 9 bases separated the two germline ends. For the CDR3, the DNA is TGCAGCGTTCAACGGGGATCCTACAATGAGCAGTTCTTC. It specifies CSVQRGSYNEQFF.

The rearrangement links TRBV10-3 to TRBJ2-7; D call uncertain. Trimming took off 3 bases at V and 0 bases at J, with 9 bases between the two ends. This CDR3 region has 14 residues. Germline loops: CDR1 ENHRY, CDR2 SYGVKD. The CDR3 loop is CAISERVSSYEQYF. CDR3 coding DNA: TGTGCCATCAGTGAACGGGTAAGCTCCTACGAGCAGTACTTC.

This clone was found a few times. V and J are TRBV27 and TRBJ2-3, with 9 bases matching TRBD2. Germline CDR1 reads MNHEY; CDR2 reads SMNVEV (reference sequence). The trim removed 4 bases at V and 6 bases at J, leaving 17 bases unmatched. The CDR3 contains 18 residues. This chain's CDR3 is CASSSISGTSYLEDTQYF. CDR3 DNA sequence: TGTGCCAGCAGTTCCATCTCCGGGACTAGCTACCTGGAGGATACGCAGTATTTT.

A word on this clone: One end of the junction is discordant with germline, which a read error may explain. This chain's CDR3 is CVSTHDSPRRVIQYF. In DNA form, the CDR3 reads TGTGTCAGCACCCATGATAGTCCCCGGAGGGTCATTCAGTACTTC. The chain combines TRBV6-6 with TRBJ2-4, with D maybe TRBD2 (6 bases). This CDR3 contains 15 residues. The germline V gene encodes CDR1 MNHNY and CDR2 SVGAGI (reference sequence).

This chain uses TRBV30 with TRBJ1-6; the D is unclear. V lost 6 bases and J 8 bases, leaving 8 bases between the germline ends. This CDR3 has 11 amino acids. Germline CDR1 is GTSNPN and CDR2 is SVGIG (reference sequence). The CDR3 DNA is TGTGCCTGTAGACGGGATTCACCCCTCCACTTT. The encoded protein is CACRRDSPLHF.